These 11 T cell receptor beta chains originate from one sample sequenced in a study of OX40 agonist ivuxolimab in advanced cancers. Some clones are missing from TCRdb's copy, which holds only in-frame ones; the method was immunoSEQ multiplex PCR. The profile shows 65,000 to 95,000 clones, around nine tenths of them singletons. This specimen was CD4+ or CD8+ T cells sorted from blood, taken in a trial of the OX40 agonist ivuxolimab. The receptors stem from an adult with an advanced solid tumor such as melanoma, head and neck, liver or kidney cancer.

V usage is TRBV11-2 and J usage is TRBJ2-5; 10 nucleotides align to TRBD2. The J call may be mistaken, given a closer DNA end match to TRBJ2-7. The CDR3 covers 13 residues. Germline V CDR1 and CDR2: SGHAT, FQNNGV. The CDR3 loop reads CASSLPSGGEQYF. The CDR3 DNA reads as TGTGCCAGCAGCTTACCTAGCGGGGGCGAGCAGTACTTC.

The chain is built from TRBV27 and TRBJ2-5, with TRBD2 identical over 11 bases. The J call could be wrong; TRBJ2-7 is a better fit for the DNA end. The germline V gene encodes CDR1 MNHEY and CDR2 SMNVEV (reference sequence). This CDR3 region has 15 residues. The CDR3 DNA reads TGTGCCAGCAGCGTAGCGGGAGGGCCCTCCTACGAGCAGTACTTC. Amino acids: CASSVAGGPSYEQYF.

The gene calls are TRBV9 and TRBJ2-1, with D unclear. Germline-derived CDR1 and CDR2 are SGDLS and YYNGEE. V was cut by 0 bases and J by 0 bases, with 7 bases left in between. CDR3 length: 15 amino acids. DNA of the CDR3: TGTGCCAGCAGCGTAGTGGGAAGCTCCTACAATGAGCAGTTCTTC. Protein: CASSVVGSSYNEQFF.

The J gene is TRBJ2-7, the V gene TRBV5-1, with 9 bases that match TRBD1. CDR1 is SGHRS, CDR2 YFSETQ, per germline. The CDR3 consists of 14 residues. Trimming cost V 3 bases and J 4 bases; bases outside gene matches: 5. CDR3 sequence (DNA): TGCGCCAGCAGCTCCCGGGACAGGGCGTACGAGCAGTACTTC. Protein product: CASSSRDRAYEQYF.

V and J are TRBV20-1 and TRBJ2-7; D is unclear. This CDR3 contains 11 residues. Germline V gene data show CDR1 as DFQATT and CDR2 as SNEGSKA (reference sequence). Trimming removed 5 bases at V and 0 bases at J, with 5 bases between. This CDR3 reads CSARTSYEQYF. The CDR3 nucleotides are TGCAGTGCTCGGACCTCCTACGAGCAGTACTTC.

CDR3 coding DNA: TGTGCCAGCAGTTCGGGACAGTTCTACGAGCAGTACTTC. Translating it yields CASSSGQFYEQYF. The chain recombines TRBV28 with TRBJ2-7, with 7 bases identical to TRBD1. J gave up 3 bases and V 4 bases, and 3 bases lay outside the gene matches. The CDR3 is 13 residues long. Germline values: CDR1 MDHEN, CDR2 SYDVKM.

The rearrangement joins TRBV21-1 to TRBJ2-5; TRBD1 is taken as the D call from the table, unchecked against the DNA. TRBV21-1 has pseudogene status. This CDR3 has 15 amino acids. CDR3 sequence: CASSISLQDQETQYF. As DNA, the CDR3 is TGTGCCAGCAGCATATCCTTGCAGGACCAAGAGACCCAGTACTTC.

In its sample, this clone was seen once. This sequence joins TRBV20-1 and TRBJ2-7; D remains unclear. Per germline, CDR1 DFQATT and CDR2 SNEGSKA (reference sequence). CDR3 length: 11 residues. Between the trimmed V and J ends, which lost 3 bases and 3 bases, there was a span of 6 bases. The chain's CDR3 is CSASPGYEQYF. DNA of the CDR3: TGCAGTGCTAGTCCGGGCTACGAGCAGTACTTC.

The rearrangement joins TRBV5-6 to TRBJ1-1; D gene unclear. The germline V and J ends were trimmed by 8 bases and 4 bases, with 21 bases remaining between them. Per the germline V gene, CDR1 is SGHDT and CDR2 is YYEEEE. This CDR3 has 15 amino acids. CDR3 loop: CASRRAGLRGTEAFF. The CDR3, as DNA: TGTGCCAGTAGAAGGGCGGGCTTAAGAGGCACTGAAGCTTTCTTT. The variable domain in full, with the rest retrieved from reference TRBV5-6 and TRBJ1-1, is DAGVTQSPTHLIKTRGQQVTLRCSPKSGHDTVSWYQQALGQGPQFIFQYYEEEERQRGNFPDRFSGHQFPNYSSELNVNALLLGDSALYLCASRRAGLRGTEAFFGQGTRLTVV.

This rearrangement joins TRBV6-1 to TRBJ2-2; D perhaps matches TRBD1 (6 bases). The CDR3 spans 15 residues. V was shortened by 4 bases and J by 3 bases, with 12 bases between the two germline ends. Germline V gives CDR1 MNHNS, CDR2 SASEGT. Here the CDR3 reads CASSGGDKHTGELFF. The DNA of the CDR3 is TGTGCCAGCAGTGGTGGGGACAAGCACACCGGGGAGCTGTTTTTT.

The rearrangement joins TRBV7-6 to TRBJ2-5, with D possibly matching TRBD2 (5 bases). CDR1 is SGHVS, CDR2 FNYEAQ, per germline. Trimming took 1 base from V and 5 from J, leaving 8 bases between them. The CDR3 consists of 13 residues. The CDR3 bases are TGTGCCAGCAGCTTAGGGGAGAGGGAGACCCAGTACTTC. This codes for CASSLGERETQYF.